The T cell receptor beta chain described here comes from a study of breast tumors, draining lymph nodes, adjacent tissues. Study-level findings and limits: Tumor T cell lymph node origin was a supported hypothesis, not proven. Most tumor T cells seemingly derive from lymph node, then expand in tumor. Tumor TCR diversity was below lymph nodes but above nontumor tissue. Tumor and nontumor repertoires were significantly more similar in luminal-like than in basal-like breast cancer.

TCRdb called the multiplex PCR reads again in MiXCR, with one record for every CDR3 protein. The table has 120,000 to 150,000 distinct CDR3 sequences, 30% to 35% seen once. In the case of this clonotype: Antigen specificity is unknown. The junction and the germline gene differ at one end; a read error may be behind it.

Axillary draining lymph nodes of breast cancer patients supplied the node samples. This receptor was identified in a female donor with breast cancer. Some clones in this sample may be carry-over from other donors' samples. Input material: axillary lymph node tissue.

The chain's CDR3 is CASRPGTGNYGYTF. Here the CDR3 DNA reads TGTGCTAGCAGGCCCGGGACAGGGAACTATGGCTACACCTTC. The rearrangement links TRBV7-7 to TRBJ1-2; the match to TRBD1 covers 9 bases. CDR3 length equals 14 residues. The germline gives CDR1 SSHAT, CDR2 FNYEAQ (reference sequence).